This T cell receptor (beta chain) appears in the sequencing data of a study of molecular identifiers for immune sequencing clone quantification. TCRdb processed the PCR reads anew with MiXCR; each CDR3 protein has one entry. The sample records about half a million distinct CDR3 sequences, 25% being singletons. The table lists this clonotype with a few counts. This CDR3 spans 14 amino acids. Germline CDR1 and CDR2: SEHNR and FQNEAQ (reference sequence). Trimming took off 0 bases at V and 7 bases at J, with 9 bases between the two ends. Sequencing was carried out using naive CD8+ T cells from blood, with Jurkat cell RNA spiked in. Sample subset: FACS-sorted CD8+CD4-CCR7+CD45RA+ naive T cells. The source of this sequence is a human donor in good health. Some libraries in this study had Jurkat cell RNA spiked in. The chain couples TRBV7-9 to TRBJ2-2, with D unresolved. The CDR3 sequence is CASSLAVSGGELFF. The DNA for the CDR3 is TGTGCCAGCAGCTTAGCGGTTTCGGGCGGGGAGCTGTTTTTT.